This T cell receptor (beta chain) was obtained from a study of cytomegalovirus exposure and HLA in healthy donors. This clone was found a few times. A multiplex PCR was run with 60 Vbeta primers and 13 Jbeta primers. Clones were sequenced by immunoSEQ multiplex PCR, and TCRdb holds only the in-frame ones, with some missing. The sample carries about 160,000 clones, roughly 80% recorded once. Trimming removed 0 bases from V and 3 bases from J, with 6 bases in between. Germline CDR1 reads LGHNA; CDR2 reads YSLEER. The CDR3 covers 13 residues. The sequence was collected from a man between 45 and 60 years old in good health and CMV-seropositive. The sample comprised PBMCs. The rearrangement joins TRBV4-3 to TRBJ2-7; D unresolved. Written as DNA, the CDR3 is TGCGCCAGCAGCCAAGAGCGCCTCTACGAGCAGTACTTC. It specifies CASSQERLYEQYF.